There are many counts of the clone carrying this T cell receptor (beta chain). The CDR3 is made up of 15 amino acids. CDR1 is SGHTA and CDR2 is FQGNSA in the germline V gene. Trimming took 7 bases from V and 1 from J; bases not matched to a gene: 4. TCRdb re-called the reads through MiXCR, storing one row per CDR3 protein. This table holds around 310,000 distinct CDR3 sequences, roughly 15% found once. This entry belongs to a study of T cell repertoires in cytomegalovirus infection. The sequencing sample was made of PBMCs. The chain employs TRBV7-2 and TRBJ2-2; 9 bases line up with TRBD1. The receptor was derived from a human donor in good health (CMV status not recorded). Some clones in this sample may be carry-over from other donors' samples. CDR3 protein: CASKDRGGNTGELFF. The CDR3 DNA reads TGTGCCAGCAAGGACAGGGGCGGGAACACCGGGGAGCTGTTTTTT.